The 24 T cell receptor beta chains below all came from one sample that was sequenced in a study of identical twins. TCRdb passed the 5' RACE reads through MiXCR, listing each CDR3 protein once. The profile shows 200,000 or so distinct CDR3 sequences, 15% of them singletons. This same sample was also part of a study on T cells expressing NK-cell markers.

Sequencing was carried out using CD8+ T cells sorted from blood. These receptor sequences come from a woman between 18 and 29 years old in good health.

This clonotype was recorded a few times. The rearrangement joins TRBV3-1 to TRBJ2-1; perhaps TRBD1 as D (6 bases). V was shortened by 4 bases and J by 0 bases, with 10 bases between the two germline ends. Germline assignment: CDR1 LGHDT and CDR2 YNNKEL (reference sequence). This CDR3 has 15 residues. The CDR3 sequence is CASSRNRASYNEQFF. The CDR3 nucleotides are TGTGCCAGCAGCCGAAACAGGGCCTCCTACAATGAGCAGTTCTTC.

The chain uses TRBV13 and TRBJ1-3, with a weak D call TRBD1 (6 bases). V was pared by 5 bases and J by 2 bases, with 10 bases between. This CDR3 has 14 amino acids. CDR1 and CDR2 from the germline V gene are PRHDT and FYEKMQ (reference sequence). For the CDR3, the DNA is TGTGCCAGCAGCCCCTGGGGGCCTGGAAACACCATATATTTT. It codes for CASSPWGPGNTIYF.

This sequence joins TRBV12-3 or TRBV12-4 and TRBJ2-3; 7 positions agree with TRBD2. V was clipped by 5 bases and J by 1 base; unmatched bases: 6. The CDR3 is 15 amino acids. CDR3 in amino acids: CASSLAGVGTDTQYF. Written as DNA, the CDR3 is TGTGCCAGCAGTCTTGCGGGAGTTGGCACAGATACGCAGTATTTT.

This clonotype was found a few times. The CDR3 reads CASSPSSGYLYEQYF. CDR3 DNA sequence: TGCGCCAGCAGCCCTTCTAGCGGCTACCTCTACGAGCAGTACTTC. This chain uses TRBV4-1 with TRBJ2-7; 7 bases agree with TRBD2. The length of the CDR3 is 15 residues. V was clipped by 4 bases and J by 3 bases; unmatched bases: 9. Germline CDR1 MGHRA, CDR2 YSYEKL.

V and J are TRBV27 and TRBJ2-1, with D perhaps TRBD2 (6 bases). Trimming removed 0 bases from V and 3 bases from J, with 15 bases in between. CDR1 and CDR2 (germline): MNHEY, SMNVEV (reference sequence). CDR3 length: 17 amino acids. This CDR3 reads CASSLSFKSGLYNEQFF. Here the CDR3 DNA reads TGTGCCAGCAGTTTATCTTTCAAAAGCGGGCTCTACAATGAGCAGTTCTTC.

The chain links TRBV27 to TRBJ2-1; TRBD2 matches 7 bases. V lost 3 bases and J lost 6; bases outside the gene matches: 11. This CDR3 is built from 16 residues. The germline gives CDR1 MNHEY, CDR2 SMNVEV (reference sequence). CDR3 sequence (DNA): TGTGCCAGCAGTTTTGTGGGCGGGAGTCTCCTCAATGAGCAGTTCTTC. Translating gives CASSFVGGSLLNEQFF.

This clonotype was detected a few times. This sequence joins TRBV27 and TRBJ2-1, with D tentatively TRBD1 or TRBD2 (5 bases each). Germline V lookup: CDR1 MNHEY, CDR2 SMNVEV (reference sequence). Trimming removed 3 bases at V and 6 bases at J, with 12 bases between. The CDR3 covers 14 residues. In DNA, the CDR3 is TGTGCCAGCAGTTTTTTCGGGGACGGCAATGAGCAGTTCTTC. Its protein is CASSFFGDGNEQFF.

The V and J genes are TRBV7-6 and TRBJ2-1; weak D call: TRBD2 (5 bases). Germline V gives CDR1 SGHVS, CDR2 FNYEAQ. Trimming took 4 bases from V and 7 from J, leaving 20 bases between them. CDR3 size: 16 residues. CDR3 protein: CASSSERTKKVNEQFF. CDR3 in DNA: TGTGCCAGCAGCTCCGAGCGGACCAAAAAGGTGAATGAGCAGTTCTTC.

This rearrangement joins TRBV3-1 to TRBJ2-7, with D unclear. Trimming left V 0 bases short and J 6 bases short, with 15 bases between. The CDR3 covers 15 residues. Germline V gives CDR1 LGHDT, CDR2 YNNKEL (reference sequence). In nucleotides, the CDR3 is TGTGCCAGCAGCCAAGATACGGCTGTAGTCGGCGAGCAGTACTTC. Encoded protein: CASSQDTAVVGEQYF.

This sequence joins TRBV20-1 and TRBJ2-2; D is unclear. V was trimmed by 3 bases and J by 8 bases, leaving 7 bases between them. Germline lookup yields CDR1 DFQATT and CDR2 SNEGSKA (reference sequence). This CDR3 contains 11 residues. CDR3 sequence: CSASRRGELFF. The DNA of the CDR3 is TGCAGTGCTAGTAGAAGAGGGGAGCTGTTTTTT.

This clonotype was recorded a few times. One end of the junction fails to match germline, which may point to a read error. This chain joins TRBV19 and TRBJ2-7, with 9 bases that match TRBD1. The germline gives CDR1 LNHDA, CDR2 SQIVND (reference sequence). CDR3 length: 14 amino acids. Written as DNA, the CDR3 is TGTGCCAGTAGTTGGGGGACAGGGTCCTCCGAGCAGTACTTC. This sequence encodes CASSWGTGSSEQYF.

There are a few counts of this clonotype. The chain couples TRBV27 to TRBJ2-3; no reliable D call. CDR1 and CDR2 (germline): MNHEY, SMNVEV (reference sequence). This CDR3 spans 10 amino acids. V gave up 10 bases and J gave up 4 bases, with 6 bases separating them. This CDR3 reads CATRADTQYF. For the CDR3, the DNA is TGTGCCACCCGCGCAGATACGCAGTATTTT.

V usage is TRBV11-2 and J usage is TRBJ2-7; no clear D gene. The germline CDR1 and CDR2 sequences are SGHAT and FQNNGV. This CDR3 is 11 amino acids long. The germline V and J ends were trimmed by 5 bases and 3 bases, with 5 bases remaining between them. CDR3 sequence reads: CASSTIYEQYF. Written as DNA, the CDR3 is TGTGCCAGCAGCACCATCTACGAGCAGTACTTC. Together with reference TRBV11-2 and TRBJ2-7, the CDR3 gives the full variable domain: EAGVAQSPRYKIIEKRQSVAFWCNPISGHATLYWYQQILGQGPKLLIQFQNNGVVDDSQLPKDRFSAERLKGVDSTLKIQPAKLEDSAVYLCASSTIYEQYFGPGTRLTVT.

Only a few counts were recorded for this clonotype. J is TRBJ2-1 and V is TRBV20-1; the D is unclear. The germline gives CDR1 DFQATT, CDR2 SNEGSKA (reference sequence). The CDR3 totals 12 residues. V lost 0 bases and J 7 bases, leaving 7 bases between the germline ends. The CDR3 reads CSARDLGNEQFF. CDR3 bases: TGCAGTGCTAGAGATTTGGGAAATGAGCAGTTCTTC.

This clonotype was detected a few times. CDR3 amino acids: CASSPAGTSGTGAYSWQFF. CDR3 bases: TGCGCCAGCAGCCCCGCGGGGACTAGCGGGACCGGGGCCTACTCGTGGCAGTTCTTC. The chain has TRBV5-1 and TRBJ2-1; 13 bases are shared with TRBD2. With 4 bases clipped from V and 12 bases from J, the junction kept 22 bases outside the gene matches. The CDR3 runs 19 residues. The germline gives CDR1 SGHRS, CDR2 YFSETQ.

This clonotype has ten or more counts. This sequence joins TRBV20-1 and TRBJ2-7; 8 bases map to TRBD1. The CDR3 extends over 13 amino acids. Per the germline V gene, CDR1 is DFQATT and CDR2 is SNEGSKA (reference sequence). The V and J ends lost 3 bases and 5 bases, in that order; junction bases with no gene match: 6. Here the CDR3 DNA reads TGCAGTGCTAGGATGACAGGGGAACACGAGCAGTACTTC. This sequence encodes CSARMTGEHEQYF.

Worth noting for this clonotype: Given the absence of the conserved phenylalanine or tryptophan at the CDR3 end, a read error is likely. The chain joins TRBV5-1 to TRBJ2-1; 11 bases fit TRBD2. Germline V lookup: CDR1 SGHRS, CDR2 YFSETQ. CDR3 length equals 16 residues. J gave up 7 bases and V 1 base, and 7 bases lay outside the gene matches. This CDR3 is CASSLFVASGGNEQFS. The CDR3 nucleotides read TGCGCCAGCAGCTTGTTTGTCGCTAGCGGGGGGAATGAGCAGTTCTCC.

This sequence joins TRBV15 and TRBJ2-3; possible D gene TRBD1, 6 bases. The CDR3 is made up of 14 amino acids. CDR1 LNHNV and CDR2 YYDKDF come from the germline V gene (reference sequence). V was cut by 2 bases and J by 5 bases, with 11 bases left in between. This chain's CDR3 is CATSRQGNGDTQYF. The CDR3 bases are TGTGCCACCAGCAGACAGGGGAACGGAGATACGCAGTATTTT.

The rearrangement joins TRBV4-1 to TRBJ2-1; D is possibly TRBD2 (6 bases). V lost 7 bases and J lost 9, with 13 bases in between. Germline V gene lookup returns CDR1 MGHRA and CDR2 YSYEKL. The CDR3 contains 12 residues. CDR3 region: CASMGGLGEQFF. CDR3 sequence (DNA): TGCGCCAGCATGGGGGGATTGGGTGAGCAGTTCTTC.

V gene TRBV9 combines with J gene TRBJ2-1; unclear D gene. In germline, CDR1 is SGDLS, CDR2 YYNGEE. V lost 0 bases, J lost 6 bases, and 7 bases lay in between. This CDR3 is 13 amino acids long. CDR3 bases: TGTGCCAGCAGCGTAGGGAGTCCCAATGAGCAGTTCTTC. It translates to CASSVGSPNEQFF.

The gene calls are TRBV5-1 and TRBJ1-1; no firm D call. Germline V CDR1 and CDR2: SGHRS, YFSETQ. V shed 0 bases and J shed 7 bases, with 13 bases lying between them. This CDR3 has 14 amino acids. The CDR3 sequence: CASSLVGEKSEAFF. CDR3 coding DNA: TGCGCCAGCAGCTTGGTCGGAGAAAAAAGTGAAGCTTTCTTT.

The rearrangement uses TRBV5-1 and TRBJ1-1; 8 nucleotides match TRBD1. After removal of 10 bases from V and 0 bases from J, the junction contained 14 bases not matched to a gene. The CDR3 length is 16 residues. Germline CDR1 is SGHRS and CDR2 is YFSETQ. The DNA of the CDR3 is TGCGCCCACGGGGGGGACAGGACTTTCATGAACACTGAAGCTTTCTTT. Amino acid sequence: CAHGGDRTFMNTEAFF.

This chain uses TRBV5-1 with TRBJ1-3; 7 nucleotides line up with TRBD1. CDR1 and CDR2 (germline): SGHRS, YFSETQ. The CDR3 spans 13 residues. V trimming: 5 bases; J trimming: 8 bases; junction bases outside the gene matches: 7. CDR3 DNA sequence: TGCGCCAGCAGGCCCCGACAGGGAGACACCATATATTTT. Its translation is CASRPRQGDTIYF.

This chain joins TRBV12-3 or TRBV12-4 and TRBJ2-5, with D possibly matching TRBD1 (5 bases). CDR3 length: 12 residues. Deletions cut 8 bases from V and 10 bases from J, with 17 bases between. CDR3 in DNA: TGTGCCAGCCTGGGGCCGTCCGGTATCCAGTACTTC. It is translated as CASLGPSGIQYF.